This T cell receptor (beta chain) is drawn from a study of regulatory T cells in long-lasting Graves disease. In germline, CDR1 is SNHLY, CDR2 FYNNEI. The CDR3 runs 15 residues. V lost 1 base and J 5 bases, leaving 11 bases between the germline ends. TCR beta libraries were built with iRepertoire HTBI primers and Arm-PCR of CDR3 regions. TCRdb re-called the multiplex PCR reads with MiXCR, one entry per CDR3 protein. The sample holds around 450,000 distinct CDR3 sequences, about 22% seen once. This clonotype has at least ten counts. Time point of the sample: persistent/refractory GD, antithyroid drugs over 5 years with positive TRAb. With RNA extracted from PBMCs as input, the TCR library was made. Each of the patients was recruited from an endocrinology department situated in Xi'an, China. Peripheral blood, at 8 to 9 milliliters, went into EDTA tubes.

Sequenced material: peripheral blood mononuclear cells (PBMCs), taken when the disease was refractory, from a patient treated with antithyroid drugs. The chain couples TRBV2 to TRBJ1-4; no reliable D call. This TCR came from a female donor with Graves disease. The CDR3 DNA is TGTGCCAGCAGTGAAGGTGGGAATCGGAATGAAAAACTGTTTTTT. Translation gives CASSEGGNRNEKLFF.